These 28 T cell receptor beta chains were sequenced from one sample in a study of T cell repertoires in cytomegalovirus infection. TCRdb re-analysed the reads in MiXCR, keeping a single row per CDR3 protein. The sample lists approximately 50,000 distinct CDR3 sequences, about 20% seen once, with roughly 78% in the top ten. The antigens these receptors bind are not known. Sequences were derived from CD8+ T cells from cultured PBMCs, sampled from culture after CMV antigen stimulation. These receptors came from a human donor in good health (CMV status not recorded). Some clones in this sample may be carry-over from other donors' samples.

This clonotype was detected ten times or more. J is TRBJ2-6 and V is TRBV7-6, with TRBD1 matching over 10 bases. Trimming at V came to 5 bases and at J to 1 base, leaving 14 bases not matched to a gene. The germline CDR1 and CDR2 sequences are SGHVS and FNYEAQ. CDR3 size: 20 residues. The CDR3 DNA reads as TGTGCCAGCAGCGTGTATGGGGTGACAGGGGGCGTATCTGGGGCCAACGTCCTGACTTTC. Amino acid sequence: CASSVYGVTGGVSGANVLTF.

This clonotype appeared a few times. CDR3 nucleotide sequence: TGCGCCAGCAGCCAAGATTCGGTACCAGTGGGGACTCGCGAGCAGTACTTC. Protein: CASSQDSVPVGTREQYF. V is TRBV4-1 and J is TRBJ2-7; maybe TRBD2 (6 bases). Trimming removed 0 bases at V and 6 bases at J, with 21 bases between. CDR3 length equals 17 residues. The germline V gene encodes CDR1 MGHRA and CDR2 YSYEKL.

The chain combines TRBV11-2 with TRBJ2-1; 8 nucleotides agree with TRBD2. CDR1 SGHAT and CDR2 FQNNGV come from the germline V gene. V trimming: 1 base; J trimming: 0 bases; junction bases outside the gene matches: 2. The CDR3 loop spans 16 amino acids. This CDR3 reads CASSLGGTSSYNEQFF. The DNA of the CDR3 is TGTGCCAGCAGCTTAGGGGGGACTAGCTCCTACAATGAGCAGTTCTTC.

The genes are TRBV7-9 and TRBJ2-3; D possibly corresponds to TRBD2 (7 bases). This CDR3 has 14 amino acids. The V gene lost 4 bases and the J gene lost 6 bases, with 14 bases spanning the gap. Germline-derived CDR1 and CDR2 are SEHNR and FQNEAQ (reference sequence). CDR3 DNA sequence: TGTGCCAGCAGCTCGGGGGGCCTAGATGATACGCAGTATTTT. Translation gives CASSSGGLDDTQYF. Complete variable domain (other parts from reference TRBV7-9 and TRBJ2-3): DTGVSQNPRHKITKRGQNVTFRCDPISEHNRLYWYRQTLGQGPEFLTYFQNEAQLEKSRLLSDRFSAERPKGSFSTLEIQRTEQGDSAMYLCASSSGGLDDTQYFGPGTRLTVL.

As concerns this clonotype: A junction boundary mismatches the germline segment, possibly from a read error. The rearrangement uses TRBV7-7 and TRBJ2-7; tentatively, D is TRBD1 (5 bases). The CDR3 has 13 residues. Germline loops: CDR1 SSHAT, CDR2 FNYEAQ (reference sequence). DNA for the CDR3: TGTGCTAGCAGCTCAGGGTATTCGGGCGAGCAGTACTTC. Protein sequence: CASSSGYSGEQYF. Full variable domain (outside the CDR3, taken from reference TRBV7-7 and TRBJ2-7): GAGVSQSPRYKVTKRGQDVTLRCDPISSHATLYWYQQALGQGPEFLTYFNYEAQPDKSGLPSDRFSAERPEGSISTLTIQRTEQRDSAMYRCASSSGYSGEQYFGPGTRLTVT.

The CDR3 protein is CASSQEAGGPDTQYF. In DNA form, the CDR3 reads TGTGCCAGCAGCCAAGAGGCGGGGGGGCCAGATACGCAGTATTTT. This sequence joins TRBV4-2 and TRBJ2-3; 9 nucleotides line up with TRBD2. V was pared by 0 bases and J by 4 bases, with 2 bases of the junction left unmatched. Germline values: CDR1 LGHNA, CDR2 YNFKEQ. The CDR3 length is 15 residues.

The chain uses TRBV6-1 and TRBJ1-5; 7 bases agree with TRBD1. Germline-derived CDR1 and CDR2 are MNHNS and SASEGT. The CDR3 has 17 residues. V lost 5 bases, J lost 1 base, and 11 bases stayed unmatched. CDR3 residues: CASSPWTGSRSNQPQHF. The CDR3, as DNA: TGTGCCAGCAGTCCATGGACAGGATCTCGAAGCAATCAGCCCCAGCATTTT.

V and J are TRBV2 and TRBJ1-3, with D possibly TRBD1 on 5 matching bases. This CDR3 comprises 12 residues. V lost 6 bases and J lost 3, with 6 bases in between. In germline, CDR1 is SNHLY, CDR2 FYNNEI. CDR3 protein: CASRGLGNTIYF. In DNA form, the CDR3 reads TGTGCCAGCAGGGGGCTTGGAAACACCATATATTTT.

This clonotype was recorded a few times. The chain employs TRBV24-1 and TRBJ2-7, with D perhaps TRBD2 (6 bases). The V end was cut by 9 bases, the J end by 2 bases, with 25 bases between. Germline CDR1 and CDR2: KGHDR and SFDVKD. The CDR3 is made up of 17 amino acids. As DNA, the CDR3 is TGTGCCACCCAATTCGAGGGTCGGGGGAGGAAGACCTACGAGCAGTACTTC. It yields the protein CATQFEGRGRKTYEQYF.

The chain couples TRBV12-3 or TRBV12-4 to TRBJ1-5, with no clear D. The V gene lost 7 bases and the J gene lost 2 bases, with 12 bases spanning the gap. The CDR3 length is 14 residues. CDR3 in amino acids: CASTIGGGNQPQHF. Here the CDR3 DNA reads TGTGCCAGCACCATCGGCGGGGGCAATCAGCCCCAGCATTTT.

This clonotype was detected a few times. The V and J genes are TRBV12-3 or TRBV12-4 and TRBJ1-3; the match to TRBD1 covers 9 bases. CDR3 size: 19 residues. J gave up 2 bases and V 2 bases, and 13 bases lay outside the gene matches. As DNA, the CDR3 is TGTGCCAGCAGTTTATTTATTGGGACAGGGCGGGTTGCTGGAAACACCATATATTTT. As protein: CASSLFIGTGRVAGNTIYF.

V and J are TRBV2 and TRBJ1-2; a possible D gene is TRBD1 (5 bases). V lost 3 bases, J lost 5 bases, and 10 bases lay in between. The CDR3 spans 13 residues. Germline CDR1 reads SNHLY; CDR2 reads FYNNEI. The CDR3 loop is CASSDGGWYGYTF. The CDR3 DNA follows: TGTGCCAGCAGTGATGGGGGTTGGTATGGCTACACCTTC.

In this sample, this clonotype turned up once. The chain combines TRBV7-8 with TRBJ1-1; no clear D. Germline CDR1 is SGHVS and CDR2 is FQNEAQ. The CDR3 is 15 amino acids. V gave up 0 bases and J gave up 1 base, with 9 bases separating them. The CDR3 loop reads CASSLALWGNTEAFF. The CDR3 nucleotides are TGTGCCAGCAGCTTAGCGCTATGGGGGAACACTGAAGCTTTCTTT.

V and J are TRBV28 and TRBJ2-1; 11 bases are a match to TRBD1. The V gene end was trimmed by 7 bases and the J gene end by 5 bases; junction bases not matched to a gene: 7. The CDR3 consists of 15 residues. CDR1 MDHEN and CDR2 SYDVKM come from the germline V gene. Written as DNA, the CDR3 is TGTGCCAGCACCCGGACAGGGGGCCTGGACAATGAGCAGTTCTTC. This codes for CASTRTGGLDNEQFF.

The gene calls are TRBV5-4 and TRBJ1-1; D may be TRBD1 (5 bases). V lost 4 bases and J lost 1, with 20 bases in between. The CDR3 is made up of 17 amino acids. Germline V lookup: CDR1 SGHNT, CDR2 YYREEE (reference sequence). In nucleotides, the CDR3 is TGTGCCAGCAGCCTTTGGCGAGGGGTTCCCCAGAACACTGAAGCTTTCTTT. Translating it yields CASSLWRGVPQNTEAFF.

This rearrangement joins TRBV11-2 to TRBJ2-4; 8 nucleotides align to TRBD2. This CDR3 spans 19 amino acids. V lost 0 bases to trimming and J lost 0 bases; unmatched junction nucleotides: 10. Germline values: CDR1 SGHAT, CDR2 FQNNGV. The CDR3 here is CASSLDLRERGPAKNIQYF. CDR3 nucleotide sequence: TGTGCCAGCAGCTTAGATCTACGCGAGCGGGGGCCAGCCAAAAACATTCAGTACTTC.

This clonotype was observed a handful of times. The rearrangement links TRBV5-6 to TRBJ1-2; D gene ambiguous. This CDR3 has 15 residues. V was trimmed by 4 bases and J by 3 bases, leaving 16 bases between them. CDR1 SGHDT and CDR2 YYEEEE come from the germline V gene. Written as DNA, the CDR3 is TGTGCCAGCAGCCGCCCGAACAGAGACTACTATGGCTACACCTTC. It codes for CASSRPNRDYYGYTF. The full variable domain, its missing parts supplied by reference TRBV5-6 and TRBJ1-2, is DAGVTQSPTHLIKTRGQQVTLRCSPKSGHDTVSWYQQALGQGPQFIFQYYEEEERQRGNFPDRFSGHQFPNYSSELNVNALLLGDSALYLCASSRPNRDYYGYTFGSGTRLTVV.

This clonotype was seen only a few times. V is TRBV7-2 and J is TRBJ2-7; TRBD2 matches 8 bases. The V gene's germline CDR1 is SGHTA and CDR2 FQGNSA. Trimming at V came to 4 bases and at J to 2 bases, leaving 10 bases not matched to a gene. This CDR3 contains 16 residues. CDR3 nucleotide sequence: TGTGCCAGCAGCTCCGGGAGGGTGACTTCGCCCTACGAGCAGTACTTC. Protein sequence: CASSSGRVTSPYEQYF.

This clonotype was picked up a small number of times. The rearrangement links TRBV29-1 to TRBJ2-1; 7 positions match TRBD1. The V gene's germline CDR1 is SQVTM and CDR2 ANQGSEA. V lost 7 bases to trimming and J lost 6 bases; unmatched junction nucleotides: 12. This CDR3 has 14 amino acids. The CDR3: CSAPGETGTNEQFF. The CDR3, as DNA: TGCAGCGCACCCGGGGAGACAGGGACCAATGAGCAGTTCTTC.

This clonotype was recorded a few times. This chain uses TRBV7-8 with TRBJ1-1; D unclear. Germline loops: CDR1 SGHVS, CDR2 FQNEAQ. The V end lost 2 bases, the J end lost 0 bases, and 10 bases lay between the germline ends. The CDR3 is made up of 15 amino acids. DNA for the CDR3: TGTGCCAGCAGCTTAATCGGCAGCCTGAACACTGAAGCTTTCTTT. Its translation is CASSLIGSLNTEAFF.

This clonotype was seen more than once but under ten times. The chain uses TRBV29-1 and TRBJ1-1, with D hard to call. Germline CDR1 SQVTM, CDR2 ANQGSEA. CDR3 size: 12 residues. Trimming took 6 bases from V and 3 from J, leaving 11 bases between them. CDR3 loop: CSVWTDDTEAFF. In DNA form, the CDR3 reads TGCAGCGTCTGGACTGACGACACTGAAGCTTTCTTT.

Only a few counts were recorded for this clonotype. CDR3 residues: CASSPSGRETQYF. The DNA for the CDR3 is TGTGCCAGCAGTCCCTCGGGACGGGAGACCCAGTACTTC. The chain combines TRBV27 with TRBJ2-5; perhaps D is TRBD1 or TRBD2 (5 bases each). This CDR3 contains 13 residues. Germline CDR1 and CDR2: MNHEY and SMNVEV (reference sequence). Trimming left V 5 bases short and J 5 bases short, with 12 bases between.

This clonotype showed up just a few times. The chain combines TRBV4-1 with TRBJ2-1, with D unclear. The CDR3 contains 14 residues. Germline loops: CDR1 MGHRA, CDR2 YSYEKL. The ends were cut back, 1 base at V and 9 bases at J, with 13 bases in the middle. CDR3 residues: CASSQGQLSVEQFF. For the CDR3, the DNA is TGCGCCAGCAGCCAAGGGCAGCTTAGTGTTGAGCAGTTCTTC.

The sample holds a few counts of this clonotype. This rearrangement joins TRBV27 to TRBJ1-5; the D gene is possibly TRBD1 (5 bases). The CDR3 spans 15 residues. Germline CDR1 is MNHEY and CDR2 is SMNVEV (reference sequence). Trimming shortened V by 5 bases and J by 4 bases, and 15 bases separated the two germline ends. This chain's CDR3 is CASSQGTGLNQPQHF. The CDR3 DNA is TGTGCCAGCAGTCAAGGGACGGGACTAAATCAGCCCCAGCATTTT.

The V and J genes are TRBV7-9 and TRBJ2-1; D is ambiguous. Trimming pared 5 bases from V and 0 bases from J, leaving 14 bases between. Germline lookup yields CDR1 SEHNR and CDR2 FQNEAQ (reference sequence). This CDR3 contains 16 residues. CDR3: CASSRMDAHSYNEQFF. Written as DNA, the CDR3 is TGTGCCAGCAGCCGGATGGACGCTCACTCCTACAATGAGCAGTTCTTC. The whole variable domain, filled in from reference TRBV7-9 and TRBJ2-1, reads DTGVSQNPRHKITKRGQNVTFRCDPISEHNRLYWYRQTLGQGPEFLTYFQNEAQLEKSRLLSDRFSAERPKGSFSTLEIQRTEQGDSAMYLCASSRMDAHSYNEQFFGPGTRLTVL.

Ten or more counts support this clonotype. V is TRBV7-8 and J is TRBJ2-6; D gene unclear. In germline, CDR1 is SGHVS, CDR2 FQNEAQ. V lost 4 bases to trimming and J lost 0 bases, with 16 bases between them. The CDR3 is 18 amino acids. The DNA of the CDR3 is TGTGCCAGCAGCTCCACCGGAAAAGCCCTCTCTGGGGCCAACGTCCTGACTTTC. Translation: CASSSTGKALSGANVLTF.

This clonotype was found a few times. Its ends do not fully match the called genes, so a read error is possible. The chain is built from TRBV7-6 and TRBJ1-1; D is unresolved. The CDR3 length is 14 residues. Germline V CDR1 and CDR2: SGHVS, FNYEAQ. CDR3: CASSPGPSGAEAFF. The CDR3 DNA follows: TGTGCTAGCAGCCCAGGCCCTTCTGGGGCTGAAGCTTTCTTT.

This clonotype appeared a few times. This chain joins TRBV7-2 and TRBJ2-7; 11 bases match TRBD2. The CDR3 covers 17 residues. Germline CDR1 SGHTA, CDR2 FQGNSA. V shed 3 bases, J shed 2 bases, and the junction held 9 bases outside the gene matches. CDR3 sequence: CASSFHSRLAGTYEQYF. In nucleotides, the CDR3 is TGTGCCAGCAGCTTCCACTCCCGACTAGCGGGGACCTACGAGCAGTACTTC.